These 10 T cell receptor beta chains were all obtained from the same sample, sequenced in a study of cytomegalovirus exposure and HLA in healthy donors. PCR involved 60 Vbeta and 13 Jbeta primers. TCRdb's table, derived via immunoSEQ multiplex PCR, lists solely in-frame clones and lacks some. The table shows about 130,000 clones, with 70% occurring only once. The sequencing sample was made of PBMCs. All receptors come from an older woman in good health and CMV-seropositive.

The chain carries TRBV11-3 and TRBJ2-2; 8 bases align to TRBD2. The J segment lost 6 bases and the V segment lost 1 base, leaving 4 bases of the junction unmatched. Per the germline V gene, CDR1 is SGHNT and CDR2 is YENEEA. The CDR3 length is 15 residues. CDR3 region: CASSLGTSSSGELFF. In DNA form, the CDR3 reads TGTGCCAGCAGCTTAGGGACTAGCTCGTCCGGGGAGCTGTTTTTT.

The sample holds a few counts of this clone. J is TRBJ1-1 and V is TRBV19; D ambiguous. Germline V CDR1 and CDR2: LNHDA, SQIVND (reference sequence). V dropped 1 base and J dropped 4 bases, with 10 bases sitting between them. The CDR3 length is 14 residues. The CDR3 spells CASSIGRLSTEAFF. The CDR3 nucleotides read TGTGCCAGTAGTATAGGGCGGTTGTCCACTGAAGCTTTCTTT.

The chain is built from TRBV10-2 and TRBJ2-2; 9 nucleotides line up with TRBD1. V trimming: 2 bases; J trimming: 8 bases; junction bases outside the gene matches: 6. CDR1 and CDR2 (germline): WSHSY, SAAADI. This CDR3 is 15 amino acids long. This CDR3 reads CASSETGTGSGELFF. Written as DNA, the CDR3 is TGCGCCAGCAGTGAGACCGGGACAGGGAGTGGGGAGCTGTTTTTT.

The chain is built from TRBV30 and TRBJ2-5; no clear D gene. The DNA matches TRBJ2-7 better at its end, which makes the J call doubtful. CDR3 length: 13 residues. The germline gives CDR1 GTSNPN, CDR2 SVGIG (reference sequence). CDR3 DNA: TGTGCCTGGAGTGGGGCGAAAACCCACGAGCAGTACTTC. Encoded protein: CAWSGAKTHEQYF.

This clone was recorded only once. For the CDR3, the DNA is TGTGCCAGCAGGACTCAGCGGGAGGCGGGGACAGATACGCAGTATTTT. It encodes CASRTQREAGTDTQYF. The chain uses TRBV28 and TRBJ2-3; 9 bases match TRBD2. This CDR3 region has 16 residues. Germline V gene sequence: CDR1 MDHEN, CDR2 SYDVKM. V lost 6 bases, J lost 3 bases, and 10 bases stayed unmatched.

Here the CDR3 DNA reads TGTGCCAGCAGGGGGACAGGGATGAATGAAAAACTGTTTTTT. Its protein is CASRGTGMNEKLFF. This chain links TRBV5-5 with TRBJ1-4; 9 positions match TRBD1. The germline V gene encodes CDR1 SGHKS and CDR2 YYEKEE (reference sequence). This CDR3 is built from 14 residues. V lost 5 bases to trimming and J lost 5 bases; unmatched junction nucleotides: 4.

The chain combines TRBV27 with TRBJ1-1; the D gene is possibly TRBD1 (6 bases). This CDR3 spans 15 amino acids. V lost 6 bases, J lost 2 bases, and 16 bases lay in between. The germline V gene has CDR1 MNHEY and CDR2 SMNVEV (reference sequence). The CDR3, as DNA: TGTGCCAGCAGCCTTTTGGGGGCAGGAAACACTGAAGCTTTCTTT. It specifies CASSLLGAGNTEAFF.

The chain links TRBV5-1 to TRBJ2-1; 7 nucleotides align to TRBD1. The V gene end was trimmed by 1 base and the J gene end by 6 bases; junction bases not matched to a gene: 10. Germline V gene lookup returns CDR1 SGHRS and CDR2 YFSETQ. The CDR3 spans 16 residues. The CDR3 nucleotides read TGCGCCAGCAGCTTGACAGGGGCTGACCAACTCAATGAGCAGTTCTTC. Amino acid sequence: CASSLTGADQLNEQFF.

The chain couples TRBV6-6 to TRBJ1-4, with 10 bases identical to TRBD1. The CDR3 has 16 amino acids. V was pared by 8 bases and J by 8 bases, with 14 bases of the junction left unmatched. Germline CDR1 is MNHNY and CDR2 is SVGAGI (reference sequence). CDR3 loop: CASGDRGGDGAEKLFF. The DNA for the CDR3 is TGTGCCAGCGGGGACAGGGGAGGGGATGGGGCAGAAAAACTGTTTTTT.

The rearrangement joins TRBV4-1 to TRBJ2-4; the match to TRBD2 covers 7 bases. The CDR3 has 17 residues. The germline V gene has CDR1 MGHRA and CDR2 YSYEKL. J gave up 2 bases and V 1 base, and 8 bases lay outside the gene matches. The CDR3 region is CASSQAPAGDSKNIQYF. The CDR3 DNA follows: TGCGCCAGCAGCCAAGCGCCTGCGGGAGACTCCAAAAACATTCAGTACTTC.